This T cell receptor (beta chain) was identified in a study of blood T cell repertoires in COVID-19. Overall study: The United States, Italy and Spain provided the acute and convalescent COVID-19 samples. PBMCs, B-cell-depleted T cells, or T cells provided the cDNA or gDNA that made up the material.

In the original workflow: Reference gene primer amplification gave estimated nucleated cell counts. Method: immunoSEQ multiplex PCR; TCRdb's copy keeps in-frame clones and lacks some. V and J calls and clone size are copied from that table; D and trimming were computed from the DNA. The data show 100,000 or so clones, 84% seen once. The V end was cut by 3 bases, the J end by 3 bases, with 11 bases between. Germline CDR1 reads GTSNPN; CDR2 reads SVGIG (reference sequence). This CDR3 spans 13 amino acids. The specimen was peripheral blood. The gene calls are TRBV30 and TRBJ1-1, with D possibly being TRBD1 (6 bases). This TCR came from a man aged 70-80 years with active or convalescent COVID-19. The CDR3 protein is CAWRANRDTEAFF. The CDR3 DNA reads TGTGCCTGGAGGGCCAACAGGGACACTGAAGCTTTCTTT.